Listed below are T cell receptor beta chains from one sample, sequenced in a study of T cell responses to AZD1222 COVID-19 vaccine. This table comes from immunoSEQ multiplex PCR, and its TCRdb copy is limited to in-frame clones, with some not included. The sample lists about 81,000 clones, about 91% occurring once. The starting material was peripheral blood, obtained 28 days after the second AZD1222 dose. These receptors were taken from an adult who received the AZD1222 COVID-19 vaccine. Both conserved end residues are part of each CDR3. Each record gives: V gene, clone size, J gene, D gene, CDR3 protein, CDR3 DNA. D genes are given only for firm matches. Clone size is not always given. Where it is, it says once, few, many or a class for expanded clones.

>TRBV28|.|TRBJ1-1|.
CASNVGVEGEAFF
TGTGCCAGCAACGTGGGGGTAGAGGGTGAAGCTTTCTTT
>TRBV18|.|TRBJ1-2|.
CASSPPASGYTF
TGTGCCAGCTCACCACCGGCCAGTGGCTACACCTTC
>TRBV10-3|.|TRBJ1-1|.
CAISVMDIGTEAFF
TGTGCCATCAGTGTTATGGATATCGGGACGGAAGCTTTCTTT
>TRBV7-8|.|TRBJ2-1|.
CASSLGTSPGDEQFF
TGTGCCAGCAGCTTAGGGACTTCCCCGGGCGATGAGCAGTTCTTC
>TRBV18|.|TRBJ1-3|.
CASSPGEWGLGNTIYF
TGTGCCAGCTCACCAGGAGAGTGGGGACTCGGAAACACCATATATTTT
>TRBV9|.|TRBJ2-7|.
CASSVGGDGSYEQYF
TGTGCCAGCAGCGTAGGGGGGGACGGCTCCTACGAGCAGTACTTC
>TRBV5-6|.|TRBJ1-2|.
CASSSYGVANYGYTF
TGTGCCAGCAGCTCTTACGGGGTAGCTAACTATGGCTACACCTTC
>TRBV9|.|TRBJ1-1|.
CASSSTGNQGEAFF
TGTGCCAGCAGCTCGACGGGGAACCAGGGTGAAGCTTTCTTT
>TRBV3-1/TRBV3-2|.|TRBJ2-1|TRBD2
CASSQALAGGREQFF
TGTGCCAGCAGCCAGGCTCTAGCGGGAGGGCGTGAGCAGTTCTTC
>TRBV30|once|TRBJ1-5|TRBD1
CAWSGTGDQPQHF
TGTGCCTGGAGTGGTACAGGGGATCAGCCCCAGCATTTT
>TRBV6-5|.|TRBJ2-3|.
CASSYSMLGTDTQYF
TGTGCCAGCAGTTACTCGATGTTGGGCACAGATACGCAGTATTTT
>TRBV28|.|TRBJ2-7|.
CASAALYEQYF
TGTGCCAGCGCGGCACTTTACGAGCAGTACTTC
>TRBV6-6|.|TRBJ1-5|.
CASSEFANQPQHF
TGTGCCAGCAGTGAGTTTGCCAATCAGCCCCAGCATTTT
>TRBV7-9|once|TRBJ2-7|.
CASSSIGAGYNEQYF
TGTGCCAGCAGCAGCATAGGAGCAGGGTACAACGAGCAGTACTTC
>TRBV5-1|.|TRBJ2-7|.
CASSSTGLEAEQYF
TGCGCCAGCAGCAGCACAGGGTTGGAGGCCGAGCAGTACTTC
>TRBV11-3|.|TRBJ1-1|.
CASSLDSVGRENTEAFF
TGTGCCAGCAGCTTAGACAGTGTGGGACGCGAGAACACTGAAGCTTTCTTT
>TRBV10-1|.|TRBJ2-3|.
CASSSGRENADTQYF
TGCGCCAGCAGTTCTGGCAGGGAGAACGCAGATACGCAGTATTTT
>TRBV19|.|TRBJ2-2|.
CASSIIENTGELFF
TGTGCCAGTAGTATAATTGAGAACACCGGGGAGCTGTTTTTT
>TRBV30|.|TRBJ2-7|.
CAWSVGSSYEQYF
TGTGCCTGGAGTGTCGGGAGCTCCTACGAGCAGTACTTC
>TRBV4-1|once|TRBJ2-5|.
CASSQERVQAGETQYF
TGCGCCAGCAGCCAAGAAAGAGTACAGGCCGGGGAGACCCAGTACTTC
>TRBV28|.|TRBJ1-2|.
CAEGGDYGYTF
TGTGCCGAGGGGGGAGACTATGGCTACACCTTC
>TRBV7-8|.|TRBJ2-1|TRBD2
CASSPKTSGRANEQFF
TGTGCCAGCAGCCCCAAGACTAGCGGGAGGGCCAATGAGCAGTTCTTC
>TRBV27|.|TRBJ2-3|.
CASSSVGSDTQYF
TGTGCCAGCAGTTCCGTAGGATCGGATACGCAGTATTTT
>TRBV7-9|once|TRBJ2-3|.
CASSLAIVRDRDPTDTQYF
TGTGCCAGCAGCTTAGCTATTGTCCGGGACCGAGACCCAACAGATACGCAGTATTTT
>TRBV27|.|TRBJ1-4|.
CASSYDGGEKLFF
TGTGCCAGCAGTTACGATGGGGGAGAAAAACTGTTTTTT
>TRBV2|.|TRBJ2-4|.
CASSELALAKNIQYF
TGTGCCAGCAGTGAACTGGCCTTAGCCAAAAACATTCAGTACTTC
>TRBV7-2|.|TRBJ2-1|TRBD2
CASSLVAGEGNEQFF
TGTGCCAGCAGCTTAGTAGCGGGAGAAGGCAATGAGCAGTTCTTC
>TRBV15|.|TRBJ2-5|.
CATSRRDLIETQYF
TGTGCCACCAGCAGACGGGATCTGATAGAGACCCAGTACTTC
>TRBV19|.|TRBJ2-2|TRBD1
CASSHGQGANTGELFF
TGTGCCAGTAGTCACGGACAGGGGGCAAACACCGGGGAGCTGTTTTTT
>TRBV28|.|TRBJ2-2|TRBD2
CASSLGGAGNTGELFF
TGTGCCAGCAGTTTGGGAGGGGCGGGGAACACCGGGGAGCTGTTTTTT
>TRBV28|.|TRBJ1-2|TRBD1
CASSSPEGQGYGGYTF
TGTGCCAGCAGTAGCCCTGAGGGACAGGGCTACGGTGGCTACACCTTC
>TRBV24-1|.|TRBJ2-3|.
CATCSSVTDTQYF
TGTGCCACCTGTAGTTCCGTCACAGATACGCAGTATTTT
>TRBV30|.|TRBJ2-2|TRBD1
CACPSDRGYSTGELFF
TGTGCCTGCCCAAGTGACAGGGGGTATAGCACCGGGGAGCTGTTTTTT
>TRBV6-5|once|TRBJ2-2|TRBD1
CASSRDRATGELFF
TGTGCCAGCAGCCGGGACAGGGCCACCGGGGAGCTGTTTTTT